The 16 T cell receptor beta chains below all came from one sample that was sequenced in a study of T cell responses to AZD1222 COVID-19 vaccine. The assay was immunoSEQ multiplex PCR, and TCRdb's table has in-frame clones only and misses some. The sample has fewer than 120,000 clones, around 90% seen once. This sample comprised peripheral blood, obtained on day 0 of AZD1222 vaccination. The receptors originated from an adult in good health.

The CDR3 is CASSYRDREAYEQYF. As DNA, the CDR3 is TGTGCCAGCAGTTACCGGGACAGGGAAGCCTACGAGCAGTACTTC. The chain has TRBV6-5 and TRBJ2-7; 9 bases are shared with TRBD1. Trimming took 2 bases from V and 2 from J; bases not matched to a gene: 4. Germline loops: CDR1 MNHEY, CDR2 SVGAGI. The CDR3 spans 15 residues.

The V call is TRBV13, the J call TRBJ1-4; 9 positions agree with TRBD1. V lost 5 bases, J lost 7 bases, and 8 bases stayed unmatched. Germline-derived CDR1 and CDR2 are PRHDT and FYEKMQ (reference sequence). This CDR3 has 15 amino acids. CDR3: CASSPRQGGGEKLFF. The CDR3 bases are TGTGCCAGCAGCCCGAGACAGGGGGGAGGTGAAAAACTGTTTTTT.

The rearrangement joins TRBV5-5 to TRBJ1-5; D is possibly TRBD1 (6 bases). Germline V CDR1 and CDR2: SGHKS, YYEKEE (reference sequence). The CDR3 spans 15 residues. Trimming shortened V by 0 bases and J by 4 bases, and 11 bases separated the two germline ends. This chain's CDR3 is CASSLVDSVNQPQHF. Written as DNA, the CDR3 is TGTGCCAGCAGCTTGGTGGACAGCGTTAATCAGCCCCAGCATTTT.

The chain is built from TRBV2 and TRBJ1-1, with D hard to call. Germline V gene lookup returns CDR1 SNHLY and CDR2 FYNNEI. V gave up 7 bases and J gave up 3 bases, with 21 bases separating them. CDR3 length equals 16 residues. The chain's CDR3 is CASISLTMSKDTEAFF. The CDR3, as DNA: TGTGCCAGCATTAGTCTTACGATGTCAAAGGACACTGAAGCTTTCTTT.

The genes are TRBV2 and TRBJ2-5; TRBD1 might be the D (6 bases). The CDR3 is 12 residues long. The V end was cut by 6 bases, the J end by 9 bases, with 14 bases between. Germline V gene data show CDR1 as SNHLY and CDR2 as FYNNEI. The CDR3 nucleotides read TGTGCCAGCAGGACAGGCCAAGGTCCCCAGTACTTC. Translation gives CASRTGQGPQYF.

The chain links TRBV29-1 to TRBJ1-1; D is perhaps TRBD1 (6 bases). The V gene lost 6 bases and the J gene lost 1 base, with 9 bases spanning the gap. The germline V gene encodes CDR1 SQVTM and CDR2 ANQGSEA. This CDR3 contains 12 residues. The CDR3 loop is CSVHRANTEAFF. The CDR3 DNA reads TGCAGCGTACACAGGGCGAACACTGAAGCTTTCTTT.

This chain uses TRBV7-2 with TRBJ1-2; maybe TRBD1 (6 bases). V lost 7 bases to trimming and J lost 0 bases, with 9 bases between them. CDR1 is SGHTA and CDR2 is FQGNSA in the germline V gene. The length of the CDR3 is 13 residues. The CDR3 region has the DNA TGTGCCAGCAAAGGGGGAGCTAACTATGGCTACACCTTC. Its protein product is CASKGGANYGYTF.

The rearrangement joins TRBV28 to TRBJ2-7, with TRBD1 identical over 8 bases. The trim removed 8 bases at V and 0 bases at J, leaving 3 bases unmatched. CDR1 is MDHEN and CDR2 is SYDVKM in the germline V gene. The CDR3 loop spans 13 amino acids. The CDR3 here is CASRTGSSYEQYF. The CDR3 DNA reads TGTGCCAGCCGGACAGGGAGCTCCTACGAGCAGTACTTC.

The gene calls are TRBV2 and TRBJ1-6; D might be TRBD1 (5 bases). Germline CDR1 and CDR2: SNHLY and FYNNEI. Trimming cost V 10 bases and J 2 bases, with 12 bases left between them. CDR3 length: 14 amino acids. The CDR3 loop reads CAILDSAYNSPLHF. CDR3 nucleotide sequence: TGTGCCATTTTAGACAGTGCCTATAATTCACCCCTCCACTTT.

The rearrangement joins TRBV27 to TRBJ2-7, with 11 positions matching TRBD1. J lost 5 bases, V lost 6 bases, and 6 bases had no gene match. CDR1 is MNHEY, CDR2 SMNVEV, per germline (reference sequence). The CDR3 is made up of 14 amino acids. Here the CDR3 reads CASSRDRGSNEQYF. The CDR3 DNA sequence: TGTGCCAGCAGCCGGGACAGGGGGTCGAACGAGCAGTACTTC.

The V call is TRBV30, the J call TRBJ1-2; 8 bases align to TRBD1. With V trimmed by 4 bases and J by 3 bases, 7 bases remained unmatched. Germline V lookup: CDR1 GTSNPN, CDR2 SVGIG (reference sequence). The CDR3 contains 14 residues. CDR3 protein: CAWNRGSSHYGYTF. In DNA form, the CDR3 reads TGTGCCTGGAACAGGGGGTCGTCCCACTATGGCTACACCTTC.

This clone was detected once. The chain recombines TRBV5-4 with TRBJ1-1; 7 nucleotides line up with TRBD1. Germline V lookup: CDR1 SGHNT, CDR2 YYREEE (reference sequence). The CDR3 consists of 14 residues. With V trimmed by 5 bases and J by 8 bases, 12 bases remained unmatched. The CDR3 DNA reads TGTGCCAGCAGGCCTACAGGGGACTCAGCCGAAGCTTTCTTT. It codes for CASRPTGDSAEAFF.

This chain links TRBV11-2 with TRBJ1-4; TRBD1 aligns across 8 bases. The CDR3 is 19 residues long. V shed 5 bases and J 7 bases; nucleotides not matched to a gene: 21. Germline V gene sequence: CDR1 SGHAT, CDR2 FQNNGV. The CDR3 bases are TGTGCCAGCAGCCTCGTCCAGGGGGCATATAACTTGGACGCTGAAAAACTGTTTTTT. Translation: CASSLVQGAYNLDAEKLFF.

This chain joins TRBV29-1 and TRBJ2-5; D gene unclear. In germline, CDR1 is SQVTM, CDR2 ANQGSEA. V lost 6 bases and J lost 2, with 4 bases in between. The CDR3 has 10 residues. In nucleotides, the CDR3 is TGCAGCGTCTTACAAGAGACCCAGTACTTC. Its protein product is CSVLQETQYF. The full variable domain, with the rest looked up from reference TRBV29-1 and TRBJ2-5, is SAVISQKPSRDICQRGTSLTIQCQVDSQVTMMFWYRQQPGQSLTLIATANQGSEATYESGFVIDKFPISRPNLTFSTLTVSNMSPEDSSIYLCSVLQETQYFGPGTRLLVL.

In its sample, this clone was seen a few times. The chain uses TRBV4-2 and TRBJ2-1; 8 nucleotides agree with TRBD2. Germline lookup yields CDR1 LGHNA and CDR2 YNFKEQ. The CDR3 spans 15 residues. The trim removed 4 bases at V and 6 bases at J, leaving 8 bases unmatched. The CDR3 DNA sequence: TGTGCCAGCAGCCTGGATGGGACTAGGGCCAATGAGCAGTTCTTC. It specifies CASSLDGTRANEQFF.

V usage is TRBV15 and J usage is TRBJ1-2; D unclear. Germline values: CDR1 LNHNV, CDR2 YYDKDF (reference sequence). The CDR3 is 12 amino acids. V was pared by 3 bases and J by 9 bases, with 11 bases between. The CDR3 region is CATSRSHLSYTF. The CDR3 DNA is TGTGCCACCAGCAGGTCTCACCTGAGCTACACCTTC. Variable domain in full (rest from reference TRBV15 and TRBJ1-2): DAMVIQNPRYQVTQFGKPVTLSCSQTLNHNVMYWYQQKSSQAPKLLFHYYDKDFNNEADTPDNFQSRRPNTSFCFLDIRSPGLGDTAMYLCATSRSHLSYTFGSGTRLTVV.